This TCR beta chain was obtained from a study of CD8+ T cells in alopecia areata (dated by TCRdb to between 2017 and 2018). Looking at the study overall: Treated patients were enrolled in an open-label pilot trial of oral tofacitinib at 5 to 10 mg twice daily for moderate-to-severe alopecia areata. Tofacitinib was administered for 6 to 18 months, and 6 months of follow-up off drug were then conducted to assess delayed response and recurrence. For the treated patients, the SALT score, which quantifies what percentage of scalp surface area is affected, served as the measure of disease severity. The study used high-throughput TCRbeta sequencing to examine T cell clonal expansion in alopecia areata, in both the C3H/HeJ mouse model and human patients. Scalp tissue and sorted CD4+ and CD8+ peripheral blood T cells from patchy and totalis/universalis alopecia areata patients and from healthy controls were covered by human TCRbeta sequencing. Tofacitinib-treated patients had biopsies at baseline and at 4 and 24 weeks of treatment, with a later scalp biopsy in several patients. Scalp clonality was compared among normal scalp (n=4), patchy alopecia areata scalp (n=8), and alopecia totalis/universalis scalp (n=8). RNA was obtained with the PAXgene miRNA kit for fixed scalp, the miRNeasy kit for PBMCs, and the RNeasy kit for mouse skin. Amplification of TCRbeta CDR3 regions was done by immunoSEQ multiplex PCR using 35 Vbeta forward primers and 13 Jbeta reverse primers.

The library was prepared using the immunoSEQ multiplex PCR assay. To provide template for TCR sequencing, every sample had RNA extracted and reverse transcribed into cDNA. First-strand cDNA was synthesized with SuperScript III using a 2:1 mix of oligo-dT and random hexamers. A synthetic immune receptor repertoire was used to measure amplification bias, and any remaining bias was corrected computationally. On the study's bioinformatics: Raw reads were preprocessed for error removal, and CDR3 was defined according to IMGT conventions as running from the conserved cysteine to phenylalanine. To get clonality, Shannon entropy was normalized by log2 of the number of productive unique TCRs and the result was subtracted from 1. Whether scalp clones were CD4 or CD8 was inferred by matching scalp TCRbeta sequences against CD4 and CD8 repertoires sorted from blood. As stored in TCRdb, this immuneACCESS dataset retains in-frame rearrangements with V and J assigned. A fraction of the clones does not appear; measured against another copy, unresolved V genes explain less than half of the discrepancy, and the remainder lacks a known reason. D and trimming come from the DNA, and the V and J calls and clone size come from that table. This sample holds 140,000 to 150,000 clones; nearly 55% were observed only once. Of the sample, 15% to 20% is held by the ten largest clones.

Overall study results and their limits: The treated cohort was small, with a single nonresponder, so links between baseline CD8+ expansion and response need larger studies. Compared with normal scalp, lesional scalp had higher clonality and more expanded CD8+ clones, particularly in alopecia totalis/universalis, a pattern that suggests antigenic drive. Shared TCR sequences between patients were less evident than in mice, which may be partly attributable to HLA diversity in the patient population. Unlike mouse skin, where gammadelta T cells dominate, normal human skin contains resident alphabeta T cells that get sequenced too, which complicates analysis of the scalp TCR repertoire. Many expanded lesional clones persisted in scalp and blood during tofacitinib treatment, which may partly explain relapse after stopping treatment. Scalp clonality and the number of expanded CD8+ clones among the top 100 scalp clones were significantly decreased by tofacitinib.

This sample's time point label indicates: about 4 weeks on oral tofacitinib. In the paper's terms, the treatment or condition label means: oral pan-JAK inhibitor, 5-10 mg twice daily. Peripheral blood and lesional scalp punch biopsies were obtained from patients with alopecia areata. PBMCs were separated by density centrifugation and stained for CD3, CD4 and CD8, after which CD4+ and CD8+ T cells were sorted on a FACSAria. For this clone: Its antigen remains undetermined. No much larger clone exists at a distance of one base, and base qualities are not known.

Material: CD8+ T cells sorted from blood, obtained at week 4, from a patient treated with tofacitinib. This clonotype was sampled from a human donor with alopecia areata.

This receptor carries the CDR3 CASSFRVGTEAFF. The nucleotide sequence is given as TGTGCCAGCAGTTTTAGGGTCGGGACTGAAGCTTTCTTT. The chain is assembled from TRBV27 and TRBJ1-1; the D gene assignment is ambiguous. The CDR3, from cysteine to phenylalanine, totals 13 residues. Just the 39-base CDR3 DNA is kept, in frame starting at base 1. Trimming removed 3 bases from V and 5 bases from J, leaving 10 bases between the germline ends. CDR1 and CDR2, per the germline V gene (reference sequence), are MNHEY and SMNVEV.